This TCR beta chain was recorded in a study of T cell repertoires in urothelial bladder cancer. Study summary: Resected lesion stages: three cT0, three cTa, three cT1, three cT2+. Study-wide points: Carcinoma specimens had median around 2% tumor infiltrating lymphocytes, benign over 9%. A single clone reached under 2.5% in benign versus up to about 17% in carcinoma. Carcinoma specimens had fewer T cells than benign specimens.

V was clipped by 5 bases and J by 6 bases, with 15 bases between them. Germline-derived CDR1 and CDR2 are SGHTA and FQGTGA. The CDR3 loop spans 14 amino acids. This clone was counted only a few times. The antigen is undetermined. TCRdb's table, derived via immunoSEQ multiplex PCR, lists solely in-frame clones and lacks some. The sample includes approximately 11,000 clones, about 63% of them seen just once. The V gene is TRBV7-3, the J gene TRBJ2-3, with D uncertain. This sequence originates from a human donor with a benign inflammatory bladder lesion. Sequenced sample: tumor-infiltrating cells from bladder cancer. CDR3 in amino acids: CASSPRHSGDTQYF. The CDR3 DNA reads TGTGCCAGCAGCCCCCGCCACTCCGGGGATACGCAGTATTTT. The full variable domain, its missing parts supplied by reference TRBV7-3 and TRBJ2-3, is GAGVSQTPSNKVTEKGKYVELRCDPISGHTALYWYRQSLGQGPEFLIYFQGTGAADDSGLPNDRFFAVRPEGSVSTLKIQRTERGDSAVYLCASSPRHSGDTQYFGPGTRLTVL.